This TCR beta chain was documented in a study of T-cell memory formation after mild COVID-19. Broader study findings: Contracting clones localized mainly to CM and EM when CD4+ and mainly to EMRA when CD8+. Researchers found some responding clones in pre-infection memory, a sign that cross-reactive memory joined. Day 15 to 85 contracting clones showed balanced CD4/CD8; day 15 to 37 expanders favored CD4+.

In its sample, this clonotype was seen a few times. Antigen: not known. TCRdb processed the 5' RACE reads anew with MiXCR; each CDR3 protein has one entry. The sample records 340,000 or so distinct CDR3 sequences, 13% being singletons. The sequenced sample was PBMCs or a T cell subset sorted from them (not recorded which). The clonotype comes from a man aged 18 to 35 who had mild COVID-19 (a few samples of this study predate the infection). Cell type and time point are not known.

The CDR3 bases are TGTGCCAGCAGTTTGGGGACAGGGGGCGGGTGGACCACTGAAGCTTTCTTT. Its protein is CASSLGTGGGWTTEAFF. The J gene is TRBJ1-1, the V gene TRBV27; 12 bases align to TRBD1. CDR1 MNHEY and CDR2 SMNVEV come from the germline V gene (reference sequence). CDR3 length: 17 amino acids. The junction had 9 bases not matched to a gene; V was cut back by 3 bases and J by 4 bases.